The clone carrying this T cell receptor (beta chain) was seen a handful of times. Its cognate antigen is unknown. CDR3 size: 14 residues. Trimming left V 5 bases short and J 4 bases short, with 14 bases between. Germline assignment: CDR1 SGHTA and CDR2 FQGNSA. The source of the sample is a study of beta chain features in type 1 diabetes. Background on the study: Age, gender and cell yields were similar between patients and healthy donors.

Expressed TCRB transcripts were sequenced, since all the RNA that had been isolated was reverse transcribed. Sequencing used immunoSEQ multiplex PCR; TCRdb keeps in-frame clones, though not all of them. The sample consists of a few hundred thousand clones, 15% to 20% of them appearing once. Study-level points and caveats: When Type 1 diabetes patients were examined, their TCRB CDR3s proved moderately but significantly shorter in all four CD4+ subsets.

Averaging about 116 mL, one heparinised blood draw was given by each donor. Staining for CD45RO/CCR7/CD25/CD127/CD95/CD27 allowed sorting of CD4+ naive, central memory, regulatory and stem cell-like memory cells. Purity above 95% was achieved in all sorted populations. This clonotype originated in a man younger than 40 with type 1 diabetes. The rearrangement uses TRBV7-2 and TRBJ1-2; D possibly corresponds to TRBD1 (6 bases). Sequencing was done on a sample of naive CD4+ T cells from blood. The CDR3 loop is CASSPFTGFYGYTF. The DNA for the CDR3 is TGTGCCAGCAGCCCCTTCACAGGGTTCTATGGCTACACCTTC.